This passage covers 7 T cell receptor beta chains from one sample sequenced in a study of blood T cell repertoires in COVID-19. Some clones are missing from TCRdb's copy, which holds only in-frame ones; the method was immunoSEQ multiplex PCR. The table has fewer than 200,000 clones, almost 85% seen once. The sample taken for sequencing was peripheral blood. The source of these receptors is a man in his forties who had recovered from COVID-19.

This chain links TRBV24-1 with TRBJ1-3; D gene uncertain. The CDR3 sequence is 14 residues long. V was clipped by 0 bases and J by 3 bases, with 5 bases between them. Germline CDR1 reads KGHDR; CDR2 reads SFDVKD. This CDR3 is CATSDLRSGNTIYF. DNA of the CDR3: TGTGCCACCAGTGATTTGCGCAGTGGAAACACCATATATTTT.

The chain has TRBV7-9 and TRBJ2-2, with D possibly matching TRBD1 (6 bases). Trimming removed 4 bases at V and 5 bases at J, with 17 bases between. The CDR3 has 16 amino acids. CDR1 and CDR2 (germline): SEHNR, FQNEAQ (reference sequence). CDR3 sequence: CASSSNSNGQTGELFF. In nucleotides, the CDR3 is TGTGCCAGCAGCTCAAATAGTAACGGACAGACCGGGGAGCTGTTTTTT.

V is TRBV30 and J is TRBJ1-2; the match to TRBD1 covers 9 bases. Germline CDR1 and CDR2: GTSNPN and SVGIG (reference sequence). V shed 2 bases and J 7 bases; nucleotides not matched to a gene: 8. This CDR3 region has 14 residues. CDR3 loop: CAWSPGTGNGGYTF. As DNA, the CDR3 is TGTGCCTGGAGTCCCGGGACAGGGAATGGTGGCTACACCTTC.

The V call is TRBV28, the J call TRBJ2-5; D is perhaps TRBD2 (5 bases). The CDR3 has 15 amino acids. CDR1 is MDHEN and CDR2 is SYDVKM in the germline V gene. The V end was cut by 8 bases, the J end by 1 base, with 17 bases between. CDR3 sequence reads: CASSEVARAQETQYF. As DNA, the CDR3 is TGTGCCAGCTCCGAGGTAGCGCGGGCCCAAGAGACCCAGTACTTC.

The chain employs TRBV11-2 and TRBJ2-2, with D unresolved. Trimming took 4 bases from V and 0 from J, leaving 12 bases between them. CDR1 and CDR2 (germline): SGHAT, FQNNGV. The CDR3 is 16 amino acids. CDR3 in DNA: TGTGCCAGCAGCTCTAACCCATTCGCGAACACCGGGGAGCTGTTTTTT. Its translation: CASSSNPFANTGELFF. The variable domain in full, with the rest retrieved from reference TRBV11-2 and TRBJ2-2, is EAGVAQSPRYKIIEKRQSVAFWCNPISGHATLYWYQQILGQGPKLLIQFQNNGVVDDSQLPKDRFSAERLKGVDSTLKIQPAKLEDSAVYLCASSSNPFANTGELFFGEGSRLTVL.

This chain connects TRBV10-3 to TRBJ2-1, with TRBD2 identical over 8 bases. Germline V CDR1 and CDR2: ENHRY, SYGVKD. The CDR3 consists of 12 residues. The junction had 8 bases not matched to a gene; V was cut back by 11 bases and J by 8 bases. The CDR3 DNA reads as TGTGCCTCCGGGGGGGCCGGGGATGAGCAGTTCTTC. This encodes CASGGAGDEQFF.

The chain links TRBV28 to TRBJ2-7, with D perhaps matching TRBD1 (8 bases). In germline, CDR1 is MDHEN, CDR2 SYDVKM. CDR3 size: 15 residues. Trimming left V 7 bases short and J 4 bases short, with 20 bases between. CDR3 DNA sequence: TGTGCCAGCACCACAGGGGGGGGAACCGGTTACGAGCAGTACTTC. Protein product: CASTTGGGTGYEQYF.